A selection of T cell receptor beta chains follows, all from one sample in a study of a mutant IDH1 vaccine in newly diagnosed glioma. TCRdb keeps only in-frame clones here, not all; method: immunoSEQ multiplex PCR. This table has 70,000 to 100,000 clones, around 79% appearing once. Sequencing was performed on PBMCs, taken from a glioma patient treated with radiotherapy, temozolomide or both. All receptors come from a middle-aged man with glioma. Some clones in this sample may be carry-over from other donors' samples. CDR3s include the opening cysteine and the closing phenylalanine or tryptophan. D genes are given only for firm matches. Not all rows give a size; the values are once, few, many and, for expanded clones, a class.

CDR3,DNA,J,V,size,D
CASSLEGQGPLHF,TGCGCCAGCAGCTTGGAGGGACAGGGGCCCCTCCACTTT,TRBJ1-6,TRBV5-1,NA,TRBD1
CASSLWGAYEQYF,TGTGCCAGCAGTTTATGGGGCGCCTACGAGCAGTACTTC,TRBJ2-7,TRBV27,NA,NA
CASSDFYGVANTEAFF,TGCGCCAGCAGTGATTTCTATGGAGTCGCGAACACTGAAGCTTTCTTT,TRBJ1-1,TRBV10-2,NA,NA
CASKRESSTTGELFF,TGTGCCAGCAAAAGGGAATCTTCAACCACCGGGGAGCTGTTTTTT,TRBJ2-2,TRBV2,NA,NA
CASSVTSDEQYF,TGCGCCAGCAGTGTTACTTCTGACGAGCAGTACTTC,TRBJ2-7,TRBV5-1,NA,NA
CAWMPHTGELFF,TGTGCCTGGATGCCCCACACCGGGGAGCTGTTTTTT,TRBJ2-2,TRBV30,NA,NA
CASSLARAGLGSPLHF,TGTGCCAGCAGCTTAGCGAGAGCGGGGCTTGGTTCACCCCTCCACTTT,TRBJ1-6,TRBV7-8,NA,NA
CASEGAGRNTIYF,TGTGCCAGTGAGGGCGCGGGTAGAAACACCATATATTTT,TRBJ1-3,TRBV2,NA,NA
CASSQDGRGGSNEQFF,TGCGCCAGCAGCCAAGATGGGCGGGGGGGCTCGAATGAGCAGTTCTTC,TRBJ2-1,TRBV4-1,NA,TRBD2
CASSVGTRYGYTF,TGTGCCAGCAGTGTCGGGACGCGATATGGCTACACCTTC,TRBJ1-2,TRBV25-1,NA,NA
CASSSGTSGGPRHYNEQFF,TGCGCCAGCAGCTCAGGGACTAGCGGGGGGCCACGTCACTACAATGAGCAGTTCTTC,TRBJ2-1,TRBV5-1,NA,TRBD2
CASSTYGTAHGYTF,TGTGCCAGTAGTACGTATGGGACGGCACATGGCTACACCTTC,TRBJ1-2,TRBV19,NA,NA
CATSRGRIGYTF,TGTGCCACCTCCCGGGGGCGTATAGGCTACACCTTC,TRBJ1-2,TRBV2,NA,NA
CASSEVWNTEAFF,TGTGCCAGCAGTGAAGTTTGGAACACTGAAGCTTTCTTT,TRBJ1-1,TRBV6-1,few,NA
CASRNRASAYEQYF,TGTGCCAGCAGAAACCGGGCCTCAGCCTACGAGCAGTACTTC,TRBJ2-7,TRBV6-5,NA,NA
CASSSWGDEKLFF,TGTGCCAGTAGTAGCTGGGGTGATGAAAAACTGTTTTTT,TRBJ1-4,TRBV19,NA,NA
CSASPKDTQYF,TGCAGTGCTAGCCCCAAGGATACGCAGTATTTT,TRBJ2-3,TRBV20-1,NA,NA